This T cell receptor (beta chain) appears in the sequencing data of a study of T cells in Graves' hyperthyroidism and ophthalmopathy. Turning to the study itself: Before treatment of any kind, peripheral blood was taken at initial diagnosis.

This clonotype was recorded many times. Amplification targeted TCR beta CDR3 regions from RNA transcripts. The primer set for the first-round RT-PCR of the TCR CDR3 was HTBI. TCRdb re-analysed the multiplex PCR reads in MiXCR, keeping a single row per CDR3 protein. The repertoire includes around 300,000 distinct CDR3 sequences, roughly 15% of them detected once, and about 8% sits in the top ten. The sequence was collected from a woman aged 25 to 39 with Graves' hyperthyroidism that later progressed to Graves' ophthalmopathy. Material: blood.

CDR3 region: CASSSRDSTYEQYF. The DNA of the CDR3 is TGTGCCAGCAGCTCGCGGGACAGTACCTACGAGCAGTACTTC. The J gene is TRBJ2-7, the V gene TRBV7-9, with D maybe TRBD1 (7 bases). Trimming removed 4 bases from V and 2 bases from J, with 12 bases in between. Per germline, CDR1 SEHNR and CDR2 FQNEAQ (reference sequence). CDR3 size: 14 residues.